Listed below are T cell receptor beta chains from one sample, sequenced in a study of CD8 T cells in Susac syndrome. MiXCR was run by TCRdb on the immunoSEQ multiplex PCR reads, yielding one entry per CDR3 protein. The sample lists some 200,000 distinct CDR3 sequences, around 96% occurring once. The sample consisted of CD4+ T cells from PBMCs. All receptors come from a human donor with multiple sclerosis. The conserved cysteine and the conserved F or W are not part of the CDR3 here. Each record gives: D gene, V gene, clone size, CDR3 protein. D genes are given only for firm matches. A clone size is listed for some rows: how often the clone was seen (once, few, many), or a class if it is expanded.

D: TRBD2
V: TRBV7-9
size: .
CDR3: ASSLLAGGHNEQF

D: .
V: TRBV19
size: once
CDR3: ASSQTRSNQPQH

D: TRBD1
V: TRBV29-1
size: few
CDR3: SVERQGAHEQY

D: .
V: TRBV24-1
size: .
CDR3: ATSDRGEKLF

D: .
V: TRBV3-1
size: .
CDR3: ASSSSWATGELF

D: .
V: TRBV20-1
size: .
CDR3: SAPANSADTQY

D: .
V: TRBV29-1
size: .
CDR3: SGTAEGLGYT

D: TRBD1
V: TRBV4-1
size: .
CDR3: ASSIGTDNEKLF

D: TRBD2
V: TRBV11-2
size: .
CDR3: ASSSGLALYEQY

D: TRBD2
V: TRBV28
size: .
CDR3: ASSWVSGRQF

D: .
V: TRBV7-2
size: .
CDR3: ASSPPIDRRLQF

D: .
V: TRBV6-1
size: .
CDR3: ASSVIYEQY

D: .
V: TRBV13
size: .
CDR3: ASSTGRTSSGANVLT

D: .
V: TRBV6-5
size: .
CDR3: ASSWGPGSANTEAF

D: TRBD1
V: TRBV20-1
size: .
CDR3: SARKRTGDGYT

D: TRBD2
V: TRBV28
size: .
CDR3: ASTGTSGPYEQY

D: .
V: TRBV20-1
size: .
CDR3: SAPGQIYNEQF

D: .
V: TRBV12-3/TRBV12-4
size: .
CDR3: ASSRRAGSYEQY